This T cell receptor beta chain was sequenced for a study of beta chain features in type 1 diabetes. Whole-study results and caveats: Patients with Type 1 diabetes showed moderately but significantly shorter TCRB CDR3s in all four CD4+ subsets. Although PCR might favor shorter templates, it would do so equally in patients and controls. The study found fewer insertions and more deletions at VDJ junctions in type 1 diabetes patients.

Per germline, CDR1 SNHLY and CDR2 FYNNEI. Trimming took 6 bases from V and 3 from J; bases not matched to a gene: 9. The length of the CDR3 is 16 residues. Per donor, one heparinised blood draw averaged about 116 mL. About this clone: Its antigen is unknown.

Sequenced material consisted of expressed TCRB transcripts (all of the isolated RNA was reverse transcribed). Sequenced by immunoSEQ multiplex PCR; TCRdb stores in-frame clones only, minus some. This repertoire shows roughly 230,000 clones, over 9.5% found once; its top ten account for just under 0.035%. The TCR comes from a woman in her late teens or twenties in good health. V is TRBV2 and J is TRBJ1-4, with 8 bases fitting TRBD1. The sample was naive CD4+ T cells from blood. CDR3 in amino acids: CASRKQGGAANEKLFF. As DNA, the CDR3 is TGTGCCAGCAGGAAACAGGGGGGAGCGGCTAATGAAAAACTGTTTTTT.